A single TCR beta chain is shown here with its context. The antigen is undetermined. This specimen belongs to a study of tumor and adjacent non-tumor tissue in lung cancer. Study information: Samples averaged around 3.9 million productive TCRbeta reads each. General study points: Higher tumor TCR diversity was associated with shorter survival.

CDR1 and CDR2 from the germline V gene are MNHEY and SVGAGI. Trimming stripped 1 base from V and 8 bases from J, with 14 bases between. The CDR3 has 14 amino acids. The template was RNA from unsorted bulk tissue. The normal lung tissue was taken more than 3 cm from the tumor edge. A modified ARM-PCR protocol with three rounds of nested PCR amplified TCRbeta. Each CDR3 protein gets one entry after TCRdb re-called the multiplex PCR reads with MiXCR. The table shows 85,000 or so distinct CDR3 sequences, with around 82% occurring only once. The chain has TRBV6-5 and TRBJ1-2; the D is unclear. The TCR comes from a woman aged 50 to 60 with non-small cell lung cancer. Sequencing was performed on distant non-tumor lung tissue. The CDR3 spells CASSYLIRGGGYTF. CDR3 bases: TGTGCCAGCAGTTACTTGATCAGAGGAGGAGGCTACACCTTC.